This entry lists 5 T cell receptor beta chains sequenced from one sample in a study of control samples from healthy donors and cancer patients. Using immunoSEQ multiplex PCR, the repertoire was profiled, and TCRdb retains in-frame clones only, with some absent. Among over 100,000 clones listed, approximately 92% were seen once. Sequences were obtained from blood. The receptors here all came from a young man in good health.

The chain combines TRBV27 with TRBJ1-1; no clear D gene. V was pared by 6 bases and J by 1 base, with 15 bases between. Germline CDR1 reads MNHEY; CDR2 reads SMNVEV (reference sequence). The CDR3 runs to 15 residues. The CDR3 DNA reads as TGTGCCAGCAGATCCCTCGGGAATCGGAACACTGAAGCTTTCTTT. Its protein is CASRSLGNRNTEAFF.

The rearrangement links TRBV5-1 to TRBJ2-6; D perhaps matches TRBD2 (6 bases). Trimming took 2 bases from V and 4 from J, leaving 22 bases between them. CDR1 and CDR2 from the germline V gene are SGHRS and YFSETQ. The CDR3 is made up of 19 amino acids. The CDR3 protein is CASSFLAGTRRSGANVLTF. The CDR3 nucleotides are TGCGCCAGCAGCTTCCTTGCGGGGACCCGACGTTCCGGGGCCAACGTCCTGACTTTC.

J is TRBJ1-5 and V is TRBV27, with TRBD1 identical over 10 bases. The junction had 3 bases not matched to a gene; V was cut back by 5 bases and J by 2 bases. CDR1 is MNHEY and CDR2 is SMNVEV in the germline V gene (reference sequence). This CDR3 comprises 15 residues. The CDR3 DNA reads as TGTGCCAGCAGTCGACAGGGGGCCGGCAATCAGCCCCAGCATTTT. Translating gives CASSRQGAGNQPQHF.

The DNA for the CDR3 is TGTGCCAGCAGCTTAGGAGACAGGTTTATTGAAGCTTTCTTT. Amino acid sequence: CASSLGDRFIEAFF. The chain couples TRBV7-9 to TRBJ1-1; the D gene is possibly TRBD1 (6 bases). This CDR3 is 14 amino acids long. V lost 1 base and J 7 bases, leaving 13 bases between the germline ends. Germline loops: CDR1 SEHNR, CDR2 FQNEAQ (reference sequence).

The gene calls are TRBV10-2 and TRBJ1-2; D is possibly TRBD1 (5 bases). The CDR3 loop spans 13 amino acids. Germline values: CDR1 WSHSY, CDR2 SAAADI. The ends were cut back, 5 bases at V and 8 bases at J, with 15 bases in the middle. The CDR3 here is CASSHSFDSGYTF. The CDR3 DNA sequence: TGCGCCAGCAGTCATTCATTCGACAGCGGCTACACCTTC.